One and the same sample provided the 32 T cell receptor beta chains below, sequenced in a study. TCRdb ran MiXCR on the RT-PCR reads and lists one entry per CDR3 protein. This table holds fewer than 800,000 distinct CDR3 sequences, approximately 15% found once. Input material: memory CD4+ T cells from blood. These receptors originate from a female donor in good health, serving as a healthy control.

Only a few counts were recorded for this clonotype. V usage is TRBV18 and J usage is TRBJ2-3; TRBD2 might be the D (5 bases). Trimming took 2 bases from V and 6 from J, leaving 12 bases between them. The CDR3 has 14 amino acids. CDR1 is KGHSH and CDR2 is LQKENI in the germline V gene. As DNA, the CDR3 is TGTGCCAGCTCACCAATGCCGGGCGGGGATACGCAGTATTTT. Amino acid sequence: CASSPMPGGDTQYF.

This clonotype has a handful of counts. The CDR3 sequence: CASSRDRTGSHTYEQYF. The CDR3 coding sequence is TGCGCCAGCAGCCGGGACAGAACAGGGTCCCACACCTACGAGCAGTACTTC. The genes are TRBV4-3 and TRBJ2-7, with 7 nucleotides matching TRBD1. Trimming removed 4 bases from V and 2 bases from J; junction bases left unmatched: 14. The CDR3 consists of 17 residues. Germline lookup yields CDR1 LGHNA and CDR2 YSLEER.

This clonotype was observed a few times. V is TRBV20-1 and J is TRBJ2-7; D is unresolved. The V end lost 0 bases, the J end lost 2 bases, and 8 bases lay between the germline ends. The CDR3 covers 13 residues. Germline lookup yields CDR1 DFQATT and CDR2 SNEGSKA (reference sequence). CDR3 nucleotides: TGCAGTGCTAGAGAAAACGCTCCCTACGAGCAGTACTTC. Protein sequence: CSARENAPYEQYF.

This clonotype has a handful of counts. The V call is TRBV5-1, the J call TRBJ1-1; tentative D call: TRBD1 (5 bases). Germline V lookup: CDR1 SGHRS, CDR2 YFSETQ. This CDR3 spans 15 amino acids. Trimming stripped 5 bases from V and 3 bases from J, with 17 bases between. The CDR3 protein is CASRIDPTGDTEAFF. For the CDR3, the DNA is TGCGCCAGCAGAATCGACCCCACGGGGGACACTGAAGCTTTCTTT.

This clonotype was counted at least ten times. The chain is built from TRBV6-2 or TRBV6-3 and TRBJ1-5; D is uncertain. The germline V gene encodes CDR1 MNHEY and CDR2 SVGEGT. CDR3 length: 12 residues. Trimming removed 6 bases at V and 1 base at J, with 4 bases between. The CDR3 DNA follows: TGTGCCAGCAGCGACAGCAATCAGCCCCAGCATTTT. Residues: CASSDSNQPQHF.

In this sample, this clonotype turned up many times. The chain's CDR3 is CASSVAVAANYGYTF. In DNA form, the CDR3 reads TGTGCCAGCAGCGTAGCGGTGGCCGCTAACTATGGCTACACCTTC. V and J are TRBV9 and TRBJ1-2; no clear D gene. With 0 bases removed from V and 0 bases from J, the gap between germline ends came to 9 bases. This CDR3 has 15 residues. Per germline, CDR1 SGDLS and CDR2 YYNGEE.

The V gene is TRBV5-1, the J gene TRBJ1-2, with TRBD1 as a possible D gene (6 bases). The CDR3 length is 15 residues. V was pared by 4 bases and J by 1 base, with 14 bases between. The germline gives CDR1 SGHRS, CDR2 YFSETQ. The CDR3: CASSPRQEINYGYTF. The CDR3 nucleotides read TGCGCCAGCAGCCCCAGACAGGAGATTAACTATGGCTACACCTTC.

The chain links TRBV20-1 to TRBJ2-7; 7 nucleotides match TRBD2. CDR3 length: 16 amino acids. V dropped 3 bases and J dropped 2; count of bases not matched to a gene: 13. Germline loops: CDR1 DFQATT, CDR2 SNEGSKA (reference sequence). Here the CDR3 DNA reads TGCAGTGCTAGCGGGCGGGCTAGCGGAGATACCTACGAGCAGTACTTC. This gives the protein CSASGRASGDTYEQYF.

The rearrangement links TRBV2 to TRBJ1-1, with TRBD1 identical over 9 bases. Germline-derived CDR1 and CDR2 are SNHLY and FYNNEI. Trimming cost V 8 bases and J 0 bases; bases outside gene matches: 10. CDR3 size: 16 residues. The CDR3: CASGHRGRVVNTEAFF. CDR3 DNA sequence: TGTGCCAGCGGCCACAGGGGGCGCGTAGTGAACACTGAAGCTTTCTTT. The variable domain in full, with the rest retrieved from reference TRBV2 and TRBJ1-1, is EPEVTQTPSHQVTQMGQEVILRCVPISNHLYFYWYRQILGQKVEFLVSFYNNEISEKSEIFDDQFSVERPDGSNFTLKIRSTKLEDSAMYFCASGHRGRVVNTEAFFGQGTRLTVV.

This clonotype was observed at least ten times. The chain recombines TRBV20-1 with TRBJ1-5; D uncertain. V dropped 3 bases and J dropped 2 bases, with 5 bases sitting between them. Germline V gene lookup returns CDR1 DFQATT and CDR2 SNEGSKA (reference sequence). This CDR3 region has 12 residues. The CDR3 DNA is TGCAGTGCTAGTACAGGCAATCAGCCCCAGCATTTT. Translated, it gives CSASTGNQPQHF.

This clonotype was recorded a few times. The chain joins TRBV7-2 to TRBJ2-3; 10 bases are a match to TRBD2. CDR1 and CDR2 from the germline V gene are SGHTA and FQGNSA. This CDR3 has 15 amino acids. The J segment lost 3 bases and the V segment lost 4 bases, leaving 4 bases of the junction unmatched. For the CDR3, the DNA is TGTGCCAGCAGCTCCATAGCGGGGGGAACAGATACGCAGTATTTT. Translation gives CASSSIAGGTDTQYF. Filled out from reference TRBV7-2 and TRBJ2-3, the complete variable domain reads GAGVSQSPSNKVTEKGKDVELRCDPISGHTALYWYRQSLGQGLEFLIYFQGNSAPDKSGLPSDRFSAERTGGSVSTLTIQRTQQEDSAVYLCASSSIAGGTDTQYFGPGTRLTVL.

This clonotype was detected once. This chain uses TRBV7-2 with TRBJ1-5; D not certain. The germline CDR1 and CDR2 sequences are SGHTA and FQGNSA. The CDR3 sequence is 13 residues long. The V end was cut by 5 bases, the J end by 7 bases, with 12 bases between. CDR3: CASSLKPGQPQHF. CDR3 nucleotide sequence: TGTGCCAGCAGCCTAAAACCGGGGCAGCCCCAGCATTTT.

This chain connects TRBV6-6 to TRBJ2-1, with a possible D match to TRBD2 (7 bases). Trimming pared 0 bases from V and 6 bases from J, leaving 12 bases between. Germline lookup yields CDR1 MNHNY and CDR2 SVGAGI (reference sequence). The CDR3 extends over 15 amino acids. CDR3 sequence (DNA): TGTGCCAGCAGTTACTCGACGGGGGGCCCCAATGAGCAGTTCTTC. Protein sequence: CASSYSTGGPNEQFF.

The chain combines TRBV11-3 with TRBJ2-2, with 9 bases that match TRBD2. The germline V gene has CDR1 SGHNT and CDR2 YENEEA. The CDR3 has 16 amino acids. With V trimmed by 0 bases and J by 4 bases, 3 bases remained unmatched. The CDR3 here is CASSLDSGGGTGELFF. The CDR3 nucleotides are TGTGCCAGCAGCTTAGATAGCGGGGGTGGCACCGGGGAGCTGTTTTTT. The entire variable domain, with the rest obtained from reference TRBV11-3 and TRBJ2-2, is as follows: EAGVVQSPRYKIIEKKQPVAFWCNPISGHNTLYWYLQNLGQGPELLIRYENEEAVDDSQLPKDRFSAERLKGVDSTLKIQPAELGDSAVYLCASSLDSGGGTGELFFGEGSRLTVL.

This chain joins TRBV12-5 and TRBJ2-1; 11 bases align to TRBD2. The CDR3 is made up of 17 amino acids. Germline CDR1 and CDR2: LGHNT and FRNRAP. The V and J ends lost 5 bases and 4 bases, in that order; junction bases with no gene match: 10. CDR3 amino acids: CASGPSYLAGGYNEQFF. The DNA for the CDR3 is TGTGCTAGTGGTCCCAGTTACCTAGCGGGAGGATACAATGAGCAGTTCTTC.

This chain joins TRBV20-1 and TRBJ1-1; 7 bases fit TRBD1. J lost 4 bases, V lost 0 bases, and 8 bases had no gene match. The germline V gene has CDR1 DFQATT and CDR2 SNEGSKA (reference sequence). This CDR3 contains 15 residues. CDR3 nucleotide sequence: TGCAGTGCTAGAGATCCGGGGCAGGGGGTCACTGAAGCTTTCTTT. This encodes CSARDPGQGVTEAFF.

This clonotype was recorded a few times. The V call is TRBV20-1, the J call TRBJ2-7; a weak D match, TRBD2 (5 bases). The germline gives CDR1 DFQATT, CDR2 SNEGSKA (reference sequence). The CDR3 is 11 residues long. V shed 6 bases and J shed 7 bases, with 13 bases lying between them. CDR3 sequence: CSASTRGEQYF. Here the CDR3 DNA reads TGCAGTGCCAGTACCCGGGGAGAGCAGTACTTC.

This clonotype was seen many times. The rearrangement joins TRBV7-3 to TRBJ2-3; 9 bases fit TRBD2. CDR1 SGHTA and CDR2 FQGTGA come from the germline V gene. This CDR3 has 16 residues. V dropped 4 bases and J dropped 0; count of bases not matched to a gene: 5. CDR3: CASSSGLAASTDTQYF. In nucleotides, the CDR3 is TGTGCCAGCAGCTCGGGACTAGCAGCTAGCACAGATACGCAGTATTTT.

This sequence joins TRBV3-1 and TRBJ1-3; D gene uncertain. This CDR3 spans 17 amino acids. V was pared by 3 bases and J by 0 bases, with 15 bases between. Germline loops: CDR1 LGHDT, CDR2 YNNKEL (reference sequence). This CDR3 reads CASSHEMRQGSGNTIYF. The CDR3 nucleotides read TGTGCCAGCAGCCATGAGATGAGACAAGGCTCTGGAAACACCATATATTTT.

V gene TRBV20-1 combines with J gene TRBJ2-1, with 7 bases matching TRBD2. The CDR3 sequence is 16 residues long. The junction had 11 bases not matched to a gene; V was cut back by 5 bases and J by 1 base. Germline V gives CDR1 DFQATT, CDR2 SNEGSKA (reference sequence). The CDR3, as DNA: TGCAGTGCTCGAGTGCGTGTCGGGGGGTCCTACAATGAGCAGTTCTTC. Translated, it gives CSARVRVGGSYNEQFF.

The rearrangement uses TRBV9 and TRBJ2-1; TRBD2 might be the D (6 bases). The germline CDR1 and CDR2 sequences are SGDLS and YYNGEE. Trimming left V 2 bases short and J 4 bases short, with 10 bases between. The CDR3 sequence is 14 residues long. DNA of the CDR3: TGTGCCAGCAGCGTTCTAGCGCCATACAATGAGCAGTTCTTC. Translating it yields CASSVLAPYNEQFF.

The genes are TRBV4-3 and TRBJ1-1; 9 bases fit TRBD1. The CDR3 is made up of 13 amino acids. V was pared by 0 bases and J by 11 bases, with 4 bases of the junction left unmatched. Looked up from germline, CDR1 is LGHNA and CDR2 is YSLEER. CDR3 in amino acids: CASSQDLGTGAFF. In DNA form, the CDR3 reads TGCGCCAGCAGCCAAGATCTAGGGACAGGGGCTTTCTTT.

The rearrangement joins TRBV24-1 to TRBJ2-5; no reliable D call. This CDR3 comprises 16 residues. Looked up from germline, CDR1 is KGHDR and CDR2 is SFDVKD. The germline V and J ends were trimmed by 4 bases and 5 bases, with 19 bases remaining between them. CDR3 nucleotide sequence: TGTGCCACCAGTGACCCTAGGGCAGGTGGCTCTGAGACCCAGTACTTC. Its translation: CATSDPRAGGSETQYF.

This chain connects TRBV10-3 to TRBJ1-1; 8 nucleotides line up with TRBD1. Germline V gene sequence: CDR1 ENHRY, CDR2 SYGVKD. The CDR3 has 16 amino acids. Germline trimming cut 8 bases from V and 3 bases from J; bases unmatched to any gene: 14. For the CDR3, the DNA is TGTGCCATCTCCCTCGGACAGGGATTAGGGGACACTGAAGCTTTCTTT. As protein: CAISLGQGLGDTEAFF.

V is TRBV5-1 and J is TRBJ2-1; maybe TRBD2 (6 bases). V was cut by 3 bases and J by 7 bases, with 17 bases left in between. CDR1 is SGHRS and CDR2 is YFSETQ in the germline V gene. CDR3 length: 15 amino acids. CDR3 DNA sequence: TGCGCCAGCAGCTCGGGAAGCGGGCCGTTGAATGAGCAGTTCTTC. As protein: CASSSGSGPLNEQFF. Supplemented by reference TRBV5-1 and TRBJ2-1, the full variable domain reads KAGVTQTPRYLIKTRGQQVTLSCSPISGHRSVSWYQQTPGQGLQFLFEYFSETQRNKGNFPGRFSGRQFSNSRSEMNVSTLELGDSALYLCASSSGSGPLNEQFFGPGTRLTVL.

The sample holds a few counts of this clonotype. The chain has TRBV6-2 or TRBV6-3 and TRBJ2-7; TRBD1 matches 7 bases. The ends lost 8 bases at V and 7 bases at J; junction bases unmatched: 14. The CDR3 length is 14 residues. In germline, CDR1 is MNHEY, CDR2 SVGEGT. The CDR3 nucleotides are TGTGCCAGCCACTCTCCAGGGGGACGAGGGGAGCAGTACTTC. This codes for CASHSPGGRGEQYF.

The CDR3 nucleotides are TGTGCCAGCAGCCTCAATCAGGGGGGCTACAATGAGCAGTTCTTC. Its protein product is CASSLNQGGYNEQFF. The rearrangement uses TRBV7-2 and TRBJ2-1, with D maybe TRBD1 (7 bases). The CDR3 totals 15 residues. Trimming stripped 5 bases from V and 3 bases from J, with 14 bases between. Looked up from germline, CDR1 is SGHTA and CDR2 is FQGNSA.

This clonotype was seen a few times. The chain is built from TRBV27 and TRBJ1-1; the D gene is possibly TRBD1 (6 bases). Per germline, CDR1 MNHEY and CDR2 SMNVEV (reference sequence). Trimming stripped 6 bases from V and 0 bases from J, with 14 bases between. The CDR3 is made up of 15 amino acids. The CDR3 region has the DNA TGTGCCAGCAGCAATACGGGACACCTGAACACTGAAGCTTTCTTT. It is translated as CASSNTGHLNTEAFF.

This clonotype has ten or more counts. The V gene is TRBV27, the J gene TRBJ1-2; D is possibly TRBD1 (5 bases). With 2 bases removed from V and 5 bases from J, the gap between germline ends came to 15 bases. Germline loops: CDR1 MNHEY, CDR2 SMNVEV (reference sequence). The CDR3 loop spans 15 amino acids. CDR3 coding DNA: TGTGCCAGCAGTTTAATCCAGGGTAATTCGTATGGCTACACCTTC. It yields the protein CASSLIQGNSYGYTF.

This clonotype came up many times. This chain joins TRBV4-3 and TRBJ1-2; the match to TRBD1 covers 7 bases. Per germline, CDR1 LGHNA and CDR2 YSLEER. The CDR3 is made up of 14 amino acids. V lost 3 bases and J lost 7; bases outside the gene matches: 8. The CDR3 DNA follows: TGCGCCAGCAGCCAGGCCCCGGGACAGCGTGGCTACACCTTC. It codes for CASSQAPGQRGYTF.

This clonotype has ten or more counts. CDR3 DNA: TGTGCCATCAGTGATCTATTACTGAACACTGAAGCTTTCTTT. Its translation: CAISDLLLNTEAFF. This chain connects TRBV10-3 to TRBJ1-1; no definite D call. The CDR3 is made up of 14 amino acids. V lost 3 bases to trimming and J lost 0 bases, with 8 bases between them. Germline values: CDR1 ENHRY, CDR2 SYGVKD.

This clonotype was seen at least ten times. V usage is TRBV11-2 and J usage is TRBJ2-3, with D perhaps TRBD2 (5 bases). This CDR3 has 15 amino acids. Trimming removed 4 bases at V and 2 bases at J, with 13 bases between. CDR1 and CDR2 from the germline V gene are SGHAT and FQNNGV. Here the CDR3 DNA reads TGTGCCAGCAGCTGGCTCTCGGGGAACACAGATACGCAGTATTTT. Protein sequence: CASSWLSGNTDTQYF.